Listed below are T cell receptor beta chains from one sample, sequenced in a study of blood T cells in healthy people across ages. Each CDR3 protein is one row after TCRdb ran MiXCR on the 5' RACE reads. The sample lists over a million distinct CDR3 sequences; 42% were seen once. The sequenced sample consisted of blood. All receptors derive from a woman between 18 and 30 years old in good health. The CDR3 runs from the conserved cysteine through the conserved F or W. The D gene is left open where the match is weak. Size values are once, few and many counts, or a class for expanded clones, and some rows have none.

CDR3 protein: CASSYQYRGGSTDTQYF
CDR3 DNA: TGTGCCAGCAGTTACCAATACAGGGGAGGGAGCACAGATACGCAGTATTTT
D gene: .
clone size: .
J gene: TRBJ2-3
V gene: TRBV6-5

CDR3 protein: CSVAYSTDTQYF
CDR3 DNA: TGCAGCGTTGCATATTCCACAGATACGCAGTATTTT
D gene: .
clone size: many
J gene: TRBJ2-3
V gene: TRBV29-1

CDR3 protein: CASSPRGWGYEQYF
CDR3 DNA: TGTGCCAGCAGCCCCAGGGGATGGGGGTACGAGCAGTACTTC
D gene: .
clone size: .
J gene: TRBJ2-7
V gene: TRBV6-5

CDR3 protein: CASSTRDTSRPFF
CDR3 DNA: TGTGCCAGCAGTACCAGGGACACCAGCAGACCGTTCTTC
D gene: .
clone size: .
J gene: TRBJ2-1
V gene: TRBV6-6

CDR3 protein: CSARDSSGRAGSYNEQFF
CDR3 DNA: TGCAGTGCTAGAGATTCTAGCGGGAGGGCCGGCTCCTACAATGAGCAGTTCTTC
D gene: TRBD2
clone size: .
J gene: TRBJ2-1
V gene: TRBV20-1

CDR3 protein: CASSQEKRGGFYEQYF
CDR3 DNA: TGCGCCAGCAGCCAAGAGAAGCGGGGGGGATTCTACGAGCAGTACTTC
D gene: TRBD2
clone size: few
J gene: TRBJ2-7
V gene: TRBV4-1

CDR3 protein: CSVGTGDYNEQFF
CDR3 DNA: TGCAGCGTTGGAACGGGGGACTACAATGAGCAGTTCTTC
D gene: .
clone size: few
J gene: TRBJ2-1
V gene: TRBV29-1

CDR3 protein: CSARDLFPGTRAYNEQYF
CDR3 DNA: TGCAGTGCTAGAGACCTATTTCCCGGGACTAGGGCCTACAATGAGCAGTACTTC
D gene: TRBD2
clone size: .
J gene: TRBJ2-7
V gene: TRBV20-1

CDR3 protein: CASSTARRLSDTQYF
CDR3 DNA: TGTGCTAGCAGCACCGCTAGGAGGTTATCAGATACGCAGTATTTT
D gene: .
clone size: .
J gene: TRBJ2-3
V gene: TRBV7-9

CDR3 protein: CASSVESSYNEQFF
CDR3 DNA: TGTGCCAGCAGTGTGGAGAGCTCCTACAATGAGCAGTTCTTC
D gene: .
clone size: few
J gene: TRBJ2-1
V gene: TRBV27

CDR3 protein: CASSSVWQGYGYTF
CDR3 DNA: TGTGCCAGCAGCTCCGTGTGGCAGGGCTATGGCTACACCTTC
D gene: .
clone size: many
J gene: TRBJ1-2
V gene: TRBV7-9

CDR3 protein: CASSMGDRVYNEQFF
CDR3 DNA: TGTGCCAGCAGTATGGGAGACAGGGTATACAATGAGCAGTTCTTC
D gene: TRBD1
clone size: many
J gene: TRBJ2-1
V gene: TRBV7-2

CDR3 protein: CASSSRQGVEGPQHF
CDR3 DNA: TGTGCCAGCAGTTCCCGACAGGGGGTTGAGGGGCCCCAGCATTTT
D gene: TRBD1
clone size: .
J gene: TRBJ1-5
V gene: TRBV27

CDR3 protein: CASSQVATGRYEKLFF
CDR3 DNA: TGTGCCAGCAGCCAAGTAGCGACAGGACGTTATGAAAAACTGTTTTTT
D gene: .
clone size: few
J gene: TRBJ1-4
V gene: TRBV14

CDR3 protein: CASSPGWAKNIQYF
CDR3 DNA: TGTGCCAGCAGCCCTGGATGGGCCAAAAACATTCAGTACTTC
D gene: .
clone size: .
J gene: TRBJ2-4
V gene: TRBV11-2

CDR3 protein: CASSLSTPNEQFF
CDR3 DNA: TGTGCCAGCAGCTTGAGTACACCCAATGAGCAGTTCTTC
D gene: .
clone size: .
J gene: TRBJ2-1
V gene: TRBV7-9

CDR3 protein: CASSPTTGRYGYTF
CDR3 DNA: TGCGCCAGCAGCCCAACAACAGGGCGGTATGGCTACACCTTC
D gene: .
clone size: .
J gene: TRBJ1-2
V gene: TRBV4-3

CDR3 protein: CSARDPTSPPYNEQFF
CDR3 DNA: TGCAGTGCTAGAGATCCAACTAGCCCTCCCTACAATGAGCAGTTCTTC
D gene: .
clone size: few
J gene: TRBJ2-1
V gene: TRBV20-1

CDR3 protein: CASSWGAGGTDTQYF
CDR3 DNA: TGTGCCAGCAGCTGGGGGGCAGGGGGCACAGATACGCAGTATTTT
D gene: .
clone size: few
J gene: TRBJ2-3
V gene: TRBV12-3/TRBV12-4

CDR3 protein: CASSVQQADTQYF
CDR3 DNA: TGTGCCAGCAGCGTCCAACAGGCAGATACGCAGTATTTT
D gene: .
clone size: .
J gene: TRBJ2-3
V gene: TRBV9

CDR3 protein: CASNTGVGQNRYYGYTF
CDR3 DNA: TGCGCCAGCAACACAGGTGTTGGACAGAATCGTTACTATGGCTACACCTTC
D gene: .
clone size: .
J gene: TRBJ1-2
V gene: TRBV5-1

CDR3 protein: CSVAILGSYNEQYF
CDR3 DNA: TGCAGCGTGGCAATCCTTGGATCCTACAATGAGCAGTACTTC
D gene: .
clone size: .
J gene: TRBJ2-7
V gene: TRBV29-1

CDR3 protein: CASSGGLAGGNTGELFF
CDR3 DNA: TGTGCCAGCAGCGGAGGACTAGCGGGAGGTAACACCGGGGAGCTGTTTTTT
D gene: TRBD2
clone size: .
J gene: TRBJ2-2
V gene: TRBV9

CDR3 protein: CASSTTDLAETRFGTQYF
CDR3 DNA: TGTGCCAGCAGCACTACAGACCTAGCGGAGACACGTTTCGGTACGCAGTATTTT
D gene: TRBD2
clone size: .
J gene: TRBJ2-3
V gene: TRBV11-1

CDR3 protein: CASSFDRGETQYF
CDR3 DNA: TGTGCCAGCAGCTTTGACAGGGGAGAGACCCAGTACTTC
D gene: TRBD1
clone size: many
J gene: TRBJ2-5
V gene: TRBV7-3

CDR3 protein: CASSYTGSPNEKLFF
CDR3 DNA: TGTGCCAGCAGTTATACAGGGTCGCCTAATGAAAAACTGTTTTTT
D gene: .
clone size: few
J gene: TRBJ1-4
V gene: TRBV25-1

CDR3 protein: CAWSPLKGYTF
CDR3 DNA: TGTGCCTGGAGCCCTTTAAAGGGCTACACCTTC
D gene: .
clone size: .
J gene: TRBJ1-2
V gene: TRBV30

CDR3 protein: CASSLTGLGNNEQFF
CDR3 DNA: TGCGCCAGCAGCTTGACAGGTCTTGGTAACAATGAGCAGTTCTTC
D gene: .
clone size: .
J gene: TRBJ2-1
V gene: TRBV5-1

CDR3 protein: CASSQGTGADTEAFF
CDR3 DNA: TGCGCCAGCAGCCAGGGAACAGGGGCGGACACTGAAGCTTTCTTT
D gene: TRBD1
clone size: .
J gene: TRBJ1-1
V gene: TRBV4-1

CDR3 protein: CSATDKNYEQYF
CDR3 DNA: TGCAGTGCTACGGACAAGAACTACGAGCAGTACTTC
D gene: .
clone size: few
J gene: TRBJ2-7
V gene: TRBV20-1

CDR3 protein: CSATGGLAGSFQETQYF
CDR3 DNA: TGCAGTGCCACGGGAGGGCTAGCGGGTTCCTTTCAAGAGACCCAGTACTTC
D gene: TRBD2
clone size: few
J gene: TRBJ2-5
V gene: TRBV20-1

CDR3 protein: CATSGFYNEQFF
CDR3 DNA: TGTGCCACTAGCGGTTTCTACAATGAGCAGTTCTTC
D gene: TRBD2
clone size: many
J gene: TRBJ2-1
V gene: TRBV12-3/TRBV12-4

CDR3 protein: CASGAYQPQHF
CDR3 DNA: TGTGCCAGCGGGGCCTATCAGCCCCAGCATTTT
D gene: .
clone size: .
J gene: TRBJ1-5
V gene: TRBV27

CDR3 protein: CASSATPSVSRTYEQYF
CDR3 DNA: TGTGCCAGCAGCGCGACTCCCAGCGTCTCACGGACCTACGAGCAGTACTTC
D gene: .
clone size: .
J gene: TRBJ2-7
V gene: TRBV9

CDR3 protein: CSAPQGPEAFF
CDR3 DNA: TGCAGTGCCCCCCAGGGCCCTGAAGCTTTCTTT
D gene: .
clone size: .
J gene: TRBJ1-1
V gene: TRBV20-1

CDR3 protein: CASSPRGQGPTYEQYF
CDR3 DNA: TGTGCCAGCTCACCACGGGGACAGGGCCCGACCTACGAGCAGTACTTC
D gene: TRBD1
clone size: .
J gene: TRBJ2-7
V gene: TRBV18

CDR3 protein: CASSQDRGVGNEQFF
CDR3 DNA: TGCGCCAGCAGCCAAGACAGGGGTGTAGGAAATGAGCAGTTCTTC
D gene: .
clone size: .
J gene: TRBJ2-1
V gene: TRBV4-1

CDR3 protein: CASSLGETGDGYTF
CDR3 DNA: TGCGCCAGCAGCTTGGGGGAAACAGGAGATGGCTACACCTTC
D gene: .
clone size: .
J gene: TRBJ1-2
V gene: TRBV5-1

CDR3 protein: CASSAQGFGVYGYTF
CDR3 DNA: TGTGCCAGCAGCGCGCAGGGGTTCGGAGTCTATGGCTACACCTTC
D gene: .
clone size: few
J gene: TRBJ1-2
V gene: TRBV21-1

CDR3 protein: CASSFPVGGQNTEAFF
CDR3 DNA: TGTGCCAGCAGTTTCCCTGTAGGGGGGCAGAACACTGAAGCTTTCTTT
D gene: .
clone size: .
J gene: TRBJ1-1
V gene: TRBV12-3/TRBV12-4

CDR3 protein: CSATGELYEQYF
CDR3 DNA: TGCAGCGCGACTGGAGAGCTCTACGAGCAGTACTTC
D gene: .
clone size: few
J gene: TRBJ2-7
V gene: TRBV29-1

CDR3 protein: CASSSPGARDGYTF
CDR3 DNA: TGTGCCAGCAGCTCTCCCGGGGCGAGGGATGGCTACACCTTC
D gene: .
clone size: once
J gene: TRBJ1-2
V gene: TRBV7-2

CDR3 protein: CASSRGSGEGYNEQFF
CDR3 DNA: TGTGCCAGCAGCCGGGGAAGTGGGGAGGGCTACAATGAGCAGTTCTTC
D gene: TRBD2
clone size: .
J gene: TRBJ2-1
V gene: TRBV3-1

CDR3 protein: CASSPPWTGPGYTF
CDR3 DNA: TGTGCCAGCAGTCCACCCTGGACAGGGCCCGGCTACACCTTC
D gene: TRBD1
clone size: few
J gene: TRBJ1-2
V gene: TRBV28

CDR3 protein: CASSDPNLVTYEQYF
CDR3 DNA: TGTGCCAGCAGTGACCCCAACCTAGTAACCTACGAGCAGTACTTC
D gene: .
clone size: .
J gene: TRBJ2-7
V gene: TRBV6-1

CDR3 protein: CASSAPGGLEGTDTQYF
CDR3 DNA: TGTGCCAGCAGCGCTCCCGGGGGGTTAGAGGGCACAGATACGCAGTATTTT
D gene: TRBD2
clone size: .
J gene: TRBJ2-3
V gene: TRBV7-9

CDR3 protein: CSARERGQGLGVAEAFF
CDR3 DNA: TGCAGTGCTAGAGAAAGGGGACAGGGACTAGGGGTCGCTGAAGCTTTCTTT
D gene: TRBD1
clone size: few
J gene: TRBJ1-1
V gene: TRBV20-1

CDR3 protein: CSVTADRSTDTQYF
CDR3 DNA: TGCAGCGTTACTGCGGACCGTAGCACAGATACGCAGTATTTT
D gene: .
clone size: .
J gene: TRBJ2-3
V gene: TRBV29-1

CDR3 protein: CASSPAYNGQFF
CDR3 DNA: TGTGCCAGCAGCCCAGCATACAATGGGCAGTTCTTC
D gene: .
clone size: few
J gene: TRBJ2-1
V gene: TRBV7-2

CDR3 protein: CASSSGSGRVETQYF
CDR3 DNA: TGTGCCAGCAGTTCTGGAAGCGGGAGGGTAGAGACCCAGTACTTC
D gene: TRBD2
clone size: .
J gene: TRBJ2-5
V gene: TRBV12-3/TRBV12-4

CDR3 protein: CSASPASSGSSEQFF
CDR3 DNA: TGCAGTGCCTCCCCGGCCTCCAGCGGGTCCAGTGAGCAGTTCTTC
D gene: .
clone size: .
J gene: TRBJ2-1
V gene: TRBV20-1

CDR3 protein: CASSVWGSTDTQYF
CDR3 DNA: TGTGCCAGCAGCGTATGGGGTTCCACAGATACGCAGTATTTT
D gene: .
clone size: .
J gene: TRBJ2-3
V gene: TRBV13

CDR3 protein: CAIKRNTNQETQYF
CDR3 DNA: TGTGCCATCAAACGGAACACCAATCAAGAGACCCAGTACTTC
D gene: .
clone size: .
J gene: TRBJ2-5
V gene: TRBV10-3

CDR3 protein: CASQGTETNEQFF
CDR3 DNA: TGTGCCAGCCAAGGGACTGAGACTAATGAGCAGTTCTTC
D gene: .
clone size: .
J gene: TRBJ2-1
V gene: TRBV6-2/TRBV6-3

CDR3 protein: CASSQGQVYEKLFF
CDR3 DNA: TGTGCCAGCAGCCAGGGACAGGTATATGAAAAACTGTTTTTT
D gene: TRBD1
clone size: few
J gene: TRBJ1-4
V gene: TRBV12-3/TRBV12-4

CDR3 protein: CASTPKGGTYNEQFF
CDR3 DNA: TGTGCCAGCACCCCTAAGGGGGGGACCTACAATGAGCAGTTCTTC
D gene: .
clone size: many
J gene: TRBJ2-1
V gene: TRBV11-2